This TCR beta chain is drawn from a study of blood T cell repertoires in COVID-19. Study details: PBMCs, B-cell-depleted T cells, or T cells were the source of the cDNA or gDNA that made up the material.

Trimming cost V 0 bases and J 2 bases, with 9 bases left between them. Germline V gene lookup returns CDR1 SGDLS and CDR2 YYNGEE. The CDR3 spans 14 residues. The method was immunoSEQ multiplex PCR; TCRdb's version includes in-frame clones alone and lacks a portion of them. The sample records about 240,000 clones, approximately 80% being singletons. This chain joins TRBV9 and TRBJ2-7; D is perhaps TRBD1 (5 bases). This clonotype originated in a woman under 30 with acute or convalescent COVID-19. Sequencing was carried out using peripheral blood. As DNA, the CDR3 is TGTGCCAGCAGCGTAGTGCCAGGGCCCTACGAGCAGTACTTC. Protein sequence: CASSVVPGPYEQYF.